This TCR beta chain was sequenced for a study of post-analysis software for immune sequencing data. Study-level information: Patients had relapsing-remitting, secondary progressive or progressive-relapsing multiple sclerosis; some lacked subtype.

Germline lookup yields CDR1 SGHRS and CDR2 YFSETQ. The V and J ends lost 3 bases and 3 bases respectively, with 11 bases between them. The CDR3 has 14 amino acids. About this clonotype: Its antigen is currently unknown.

Overall study results and limits: Significantly lower normalized Chao1 diversity was seen in multiple sclerosis patients than in controls. About 5 TRBV segments were more frequent in patients than controls; TRBV5-6, TRBV5-1 and TRBV20-1 belonged to this group. Samples made in the same batch grouped tightly together by F measure.

TCR beta libraries were prepared from cDNA with unique molecular identifiers. Researchers reported roughly 510,000 cDNA molecules coming from 1 to 10 million T cells. TCRdb re-derived calls from the PCR reads in MiXCR, one entry per CDR3 protein. Among 700,000 to 900,000 distinct CDR3 sequences listed, 46% were seen once. This receptor was taken from a girl between 10 and 17 years old with multiple sclerosis. Sequenced: blood. The chain combines TRBV5-1 with TRBJ2-3, with D perhaps matching TRBD2 (5 bases). The CDR3 sequence is CASSSEERTDTQYF. As DNA, the CDR3 is TGCGCCAGCAGCTCGGAGGAGCGGACAGATACGCAGTATTTT.